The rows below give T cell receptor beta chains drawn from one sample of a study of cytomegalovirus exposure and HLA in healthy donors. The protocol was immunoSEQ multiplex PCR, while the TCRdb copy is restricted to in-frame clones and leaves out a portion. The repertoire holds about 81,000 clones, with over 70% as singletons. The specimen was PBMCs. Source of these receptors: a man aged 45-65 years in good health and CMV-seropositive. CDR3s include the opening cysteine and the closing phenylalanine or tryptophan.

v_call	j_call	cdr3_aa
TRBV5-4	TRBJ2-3	CASSFAGGSTDTQYF
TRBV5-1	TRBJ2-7	CASSFTGEAYEQYF
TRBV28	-	CASRPSLRPYEQYF
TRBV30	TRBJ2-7	CAWTAGTGGVEQYF
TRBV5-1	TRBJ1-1	CASSFGQTNTEAFF
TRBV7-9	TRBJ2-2	CSSSLVGADTGELFF
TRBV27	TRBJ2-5	CASSEAIHPFQETQYF
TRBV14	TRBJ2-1	CASSQDLLAGWNEQFF
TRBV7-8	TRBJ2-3	CASSLVSPDTQYF
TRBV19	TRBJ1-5	CASSIGVTGGFNQPQHF
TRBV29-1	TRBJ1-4	CSVEDPGRREKLFF
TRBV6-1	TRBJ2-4	CASSEGAGRAKNSQYF
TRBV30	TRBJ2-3	CAWSVRRAGDTQYF
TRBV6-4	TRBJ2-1	CASSDDPDRGEQFF
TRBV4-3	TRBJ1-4	CASSQGARRNEKLFF
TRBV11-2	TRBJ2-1	CASSLNIEQFF
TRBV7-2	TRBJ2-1	CASSLVYEQFF
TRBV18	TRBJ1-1	CASSTRGTEAFF
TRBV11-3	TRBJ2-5	CASSLVRASGIQETQYF
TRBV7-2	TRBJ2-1	CASSLLAGGVNEQFF